Listed below are T cell receptor beta chains from one sample, sequenced in a study of CD8+CD57+ T cells in acquired aplastic anemia. TCRdb re-called the reads with MiXCR, one entry per CDR3 protein. The sample includes about 180,000 distinct CDR3 sequences, approximately 48% seen only once; the top ten take about 1.8%. The sequencing input was sorted CD4+, CD8+, or CD8+CD57+ T cells (not recorded which) from PBMCs. The receptors originated from a human donor with aplastic anemia. Both conserved end residues are part of each CDR3. The D gene is left open where the match is weak. For some rows the clone size is stated as once, few or many, or as a class when expanded; others skip it.

V gene: TRBV10-3
D gene: TRBD1
CDR3 length: 15
clone size: few
J gene: TRBJ2-5
CDR3 protein: CAINPGQGGEETQYF
CDR3 DNA: TGTGCCATCAACCCGGGACAGGGTGGAGAAGAGACCCAGTACTTC

V gene: TRBV19
D gene: TRBD1
CDR3 length: 14
clone size: NA
J gene: TRBJ2-7
CDR3 protein: CASRPGQGAAEQYF
CDR3 DNA: TGTGCCAGTAGACCGGGACAGGGGGCGGCGGAGCAGTACTTC

V gene: TRBV25-1
D gene: TRBD1
CDR3 length: 13
clone size: NA
J gene: TRBJ2-7
CDR3 protein: CATSGQGSYEQYF
CDR3 DNA: TGTGCCACCTCGGGACAGGGAAGTTACGAGCAGTACTTC

V gene: TRBV25-1
D gene: NA
CDR3 length: 16
clone size: NA
J gene: TRBJ2-1
CDR3 protein: CASSEVDSSSYNEQFF
CDR3 DNA: TGTGCCAGCAGTGAAGTCGATTCCAGCTCCTACAATGAGCAGTTCTTC

V gene: TRBV11-2
D gene: TRBD1
CDR3 length: 14
clone size: NA
J gene: TRBJ2-3
CDR3 protein: CASNPNRGYNEQYF
CDR3 DNA: TGTGCCAGCAACCCTAACAGGGGGTACAATGAGCAGTATTTT

V gene: TRBV4-3
D gene: NA
CDR3 length: 13
clone size: many
J gene: TRBJ2-7
CDR3 protein: CASSQVASYEQYF
CDR3 DNA: TGCGCCAGCAGCCAAGTCGCCTCCTACGAGCAGTACTTC

V gene: TRBV10-3
D gene: NA
CDR3 length: 14
clone size: NA
J gene: TRBJ1-6
CDR3 protein: CAISESTMNSPLHF
CDR3 DNA: TGTGCCATCAGTGAGTCGACTATGAATTCACCCCTCCACTTT

V gene: TRBV7-6
D gene: NA
CDR3 length: 14
clone size: many
J gene: TRBJ2-3
CDR3 protein: CASSLSRGSRTQYF
CDR3 DNA: TGTGCCAGCAGCTTATCGCGTGGGTCCCGTACGCAGTATTTT

V gene: TRBV5-1
D gene: NA
CDR3 length: 11
clone size: NA
J gene: TRBJ1-5
CDR3 protein: CASKANQPQHF
CDR3 DNA: TGCGCCAGCAAGGCCAATCAGCCCCAGCATTTT

V gene: TRBV24-1
D gene: TRBD2
CDR3 length: 13
clone size: NA
J gene: TRBJ2-7
CDR3 protein: CATSDLGGGEQYF
CDR3 DNA: TGTGCCACCAGTGATCTCGGGGGGGGCGAGCAGTACTTC

V gene: TRBV10-3
D gene: NA
CDR3 length: 14
clone size: NA
J gene: TRBJ2-7
CDR3 protein: CAVSSSSGSHEQYF
CDR3 DNA: TGTGCCGTCAGTAGTTCGTCAGGGAGCCACGAGCAGTACTTC

V gene: TRBV19
D gene: NA
CDR3 length: 13
clone size: NA
J gene: TRBJ1-1
CDR3 protein: CASSMEQNTEAFF
CDR3 DNA: TGTGCCAGTAGTATGGAGCAGAACACTGAAGCTTTCTTT

V gene: TRBV6-1
D gene: TRBD2
CDR3 length: 15
clone size: many
J gene: TRBJ2-2
CDR3 protein: CASILLSGGAGELFF
CDR3 DNA: TGTGCCAGCATCCTGTTAAGCGGGGGAGCCGGGGAGCTGTTTTTT

V gene: TRBV2
D gene: TRBD1
CDR3 length: 14
clone size: NA
J gene: TRBJ1-2
CDR3 protein: CASSEAGTEIGYTF
CDR3 DNA: TGTGCCAGCAGTGAAGCCGGGACAGAGATTGGCTACACCTTC

V gene: TRBV11-3
D gene: NA
CDR3 length: 15
clone size: once
J gene: TRBJ2-7
CDR3 protein: CASSSGVGEGYEQYF
CDR3 DNA: TGTGCCAGCAGCTCCGGGGTAGGTGAGGGCTACGAGCAGTACTTC

V gene: TRBV12-3/TRBV12-4
D gene: NA
CDR3 length: 13
clone size: NA
J gene: TRBJ1-2
CDR3 protein: CASSAGYSGGCTF
CDR3 DNA: TGTGCCAGCAGTGCAGGTTATAGTGGTGGCTGCACCTTC

V gene: TRBV15
D gene: NA
CDR3 length: 14
clone size: NA
J gene: TRBJ1-2
CDR3 protein: CATSREGQGYGYTF
CDR3 DNA: TGTGCCACCAGCAGAGAAGGTCAGGGCTATGGCTACACCTTC

V gene: TRBV6-1
D gene: TRBD1
CDR3 length: 16
clone size: NA
J gene: TRBJ1-4
CDR3 protein: CASSKTRQGAHEKLFF
CDR3 DNA: TGTGCCAGCAGTAAGACCCGACAGGGGGCTCATGAAAAACTGTTTTTT

V gene: TRBV24-1
D gene: NA
CDR3 length: 13
clone size: once
J gene: TRBJ1-2
CDR3 protein: CATSDPQGKGYTF
CDR3 DNA: TGTGCCACCAGTGATCCGCAGGGGAAGGGCTACACCTTC

V gene: TRBV20-1
D gene: TRBD2
CDR3 length: 14
clone size: many
J gene: TRBJ2-1
CDR3 protein: CSASKPGGKNEQFF
CDR3 DNA: TGCAGTGCTAGTAAGCCGGGAGGGAAGAATGAGCAGTTCTTC